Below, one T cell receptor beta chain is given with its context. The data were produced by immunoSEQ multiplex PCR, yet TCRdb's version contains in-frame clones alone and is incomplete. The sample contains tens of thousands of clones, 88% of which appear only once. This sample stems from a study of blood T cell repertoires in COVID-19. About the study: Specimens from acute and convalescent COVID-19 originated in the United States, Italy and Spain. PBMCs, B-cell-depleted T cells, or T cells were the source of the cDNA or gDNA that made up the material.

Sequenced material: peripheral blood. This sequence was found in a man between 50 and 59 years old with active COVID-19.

CDR3 sequence reads: CASSVEWGGRETQYF. Here the CDR3 DNA reads TGTGCCAGCAGCGTAGAATGGGGGGGAAGGGAGACCCAGTACTTC. This chain uses TRBV9 with TRBJ2-5; 7 bases match TRBD2. Germline V CDR1 and CDR2: SGDLS, YYNGEE. The CDR3 loop spans 15 amino acids. The V gene end was trimmed by 0 bases and the J gene end by 5 bases; junction bases not matched to a gene: 7. Using reference TRBV9 and TRBJ2-5 for the parts outside the CDR3, the full variable domain is DSGVTQTPKHLITATGQRVTLRCSPRSGDLSVYWYQQSLDQGLQFLIQYYNGEERAKGNILERFSAQQFPDLHSELNLSSLELGDSALYFCASSVEWGGRETQYFGPGTRLLVL.